The 5 T cell receptor beta chains in this list originate from one sample, sequenced in a study of identical twins. TCRdb passed the 5' RACE reads through MiXCR, listing each CDR3 protein once. The profile shows about 720,000 distinct CDR3 sequences, more than 6.5% of them singletons. A further study also used this sample, focusing on yellow fever vaccine responses in identical twins.

The sequenced sample was PBMCs. The receptors were gathered from a young woman in good health.

In regard to this clonotype: A read error may account for a junction end that differs from germline. The chain employs TRBV3-1 and TRBJ2-3, with 12 bases aligning to TRBD2. Germline CDR1 is LGHDT and CDR2 is YNNKEL (reference sequence). CDR3 length equals 15 residues. Here the CDR3 DNA reads TGTGCCGGCAGCCCGCGACTAGCGGGAGAAGCTACGCAGTATTTT. It encodes CAGSPRLAGEATQYF.

This clonotype was seen a handful of times. The V gene is TRBV7-2, the J gene TRBJ2-1; D may be TRBD1 or TRBD2 (5 bases each). Per the germline V gene, CDR1 is SGHTA and CDR2 is FQGNSA. The CDR3 contains 14 residues. V gave up 0 bases and J gave up 5 bases, with 8 bases separating them. CDR3 bases: TGTGCCAGCAGCTTAGCCGGGGCCGACAATGAGCAGTTCTTC. Translating gives CASSLAGADNEQFF.

CDR3 loop: CASAGYLGEPQHF. The CDR3 bases are TGTGCCAGTGCAGGGTACTTAGGGGAACCCCAGCATTTT. The chain joins TRBV2 to TRBJ1-5; D is perhaps TRBD1 (5 bases). The V gene lost 9 bases and the J gene lost 10 bases, with 19 bases spanning the gap. The germline V gene has CDR1 SNHLY and CDR2 FYNNEI. The CDR3 spans 13 residues.

The chain uses TRBV27 and TRBJ2-7; TRBD2 agrees at 8 bases. This CDR3 comprises 17 residues. Trimming at V came to 2 bases and at J to 7 bases, leaving 16 bases not matched to a gene. The germline CDR1 and CDR2 sequences are MNHEY and SMNVEV (reference sequence). The CDR3 reads CASSLKASGFPVLEQYF. CDR3 nucleotides: TGTGCCAGCAGTTTAAAGGCTAGCGGGTTCCCTGTACTTGAGCAGTACTTC.

A few counts support this clonotype. The rearrangement joins TRBV2 to TRBJ2-3, with 8 bases matching TRBD2. Germline CDR1 and CDR2: SNHLY and FYNNEI. This CDR3 spans 15 amino acids. J was trimmed by 0 bases and V by 4 bases; bases with no gene match: 3. Written as DNA, the CDR3 is TGTGCCAGCAGTGGGGGACTAGAAAGCACAGATACGCAGTATTTT. Amino acids: CASSGGLESTDTQYF.